The clone carrying this TCR beta chain was counted only a few times. V was clipped by 6 bases and J by 6 bases; unmatched bases: 12. Germline V gene lookup returns CDR1 LNHDA and CDR2 SQIVND (reference sequence). The CDR3 runs 15 residues. These data belong to a study of identical twins' blood T cells. Each CDR3 protein gets one entry after TCRdb re-called the 5' RACE reads with MiXCR. The sample lists roughly 340,000 distinct CDR3 sequences, over 25% occurring once. Six healthy women, forming three identical twin pairs, donated samples. This sequence originates from a woman aged 18-49 years in good health. The sequenced sample was PBMCs. This sequence joins TRBV19 and TRBJ1-2, with TRBD1 matching 8 bases. The CDR3 nucleotides read TGTGCCAGTAGCGACGCTGGACAGGGAATAGATGGCTACACCTTC. Translated: CASSDAGQGIDGYTF.